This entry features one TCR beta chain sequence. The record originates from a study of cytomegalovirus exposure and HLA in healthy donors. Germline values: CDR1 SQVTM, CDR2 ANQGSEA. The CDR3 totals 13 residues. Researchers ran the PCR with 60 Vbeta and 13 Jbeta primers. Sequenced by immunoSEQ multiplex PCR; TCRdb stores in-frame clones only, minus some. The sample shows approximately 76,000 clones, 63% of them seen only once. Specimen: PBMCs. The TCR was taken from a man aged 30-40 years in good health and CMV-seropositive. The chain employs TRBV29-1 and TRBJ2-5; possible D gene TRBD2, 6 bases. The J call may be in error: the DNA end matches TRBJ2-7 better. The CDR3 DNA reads TGCAGCGTTGAAGGCGGGGTTCTGAACGAGCAGTACTTC. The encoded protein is CSVEGGVLNEQYF.